This TCR beta chain was identified in a study of T cells after yellow fever vaccination. Germline V lookup: CDR1 KGHSH, CDR2 LQKENI. Trimming at V came to 6 bases and at J to 0 bases, leaving 17 bases not matched to a gene. This CDR3 region has 20 residues. Study-wide results and caveats: A small proportion of clonotypes was detected in both the CD4 and CD8 compartments. The study noted that FACS-sorted repertoires could contain abundant clonotypes contaminating from the bulk population.

A 5'RACE template-switching step, the method used to make TCR cDNA, added a universal primer site and UMIs. MiXCR, run by TCRdb on the 5' RACE reads, gives a single entry per CDR3 protein. The sample records over 300,000 distinct CDR3 sequences, around 7% being singletons. Points on this clonotype: Antigen specificity is unknown.

The chain links TRBV18 to TRBJ1-4; TRBD1 matches at 9 bases. This TCR was recovered from a man aged 18 to 29 who received the YFV17D yellow fever vaccine. The sample here was PBMCs, taken 35 to 50 days after the first yellow fever vaccination. CDR3 sequence reads: CASSLTGTGIYVSTNEKLFF. The DNA of the CDR3 is TGTGCCAGCTCTCTTACCGGGACAGGGATTTATGTCTCAACTAATGAAAAACTGTTTTTT.